A single sample is the source of the 26 T cell receptor beta chains below, sequenced in a study of early T cells in non-severe SARS-CoV-2 infection. Each CDR3 protein is one row after TCRdb ran MiXCR on the 5' RACE reads. The repertoire consists of more than 65,000 distinct CDR3 sequences, with 3.5% to 6% occurring once and the leading ten covering 3.6%. Material: whole blood, obtained at baseline. These receptors all come from an adult who was a healthcare worker with PCR-confirmed SARS-CoV-2 infection or an uninfected control (not recorded which). The donor label of this sample is uncertain.

This clonotype has only a few counts. V and J are TRBV12-3 or TRBV12-4 and TRBJ2-7, with 9 nucleotides matching TRBD2. CDR3 length equals 16 residues. The V and J ends lost 5 bases and 1 base, in that order; junction bases with no gene match: 9. CDR3 DNA: TGTGCCAGCAGTCTCCCGACTAGCGGTTCGTCCTACGAGCAGTACTTC. Translating gives CASSLPTSGSSYEQYF.

The CDR3, as DNA: TGTGCCAGCAGCCAAGTTGGAGGACAGGGATCCTACGAGCAGTACTTC. Translation: CASSQVGGQGSYEQYF. The gene calls are TRBV3-1 and TRBJ2-7; TRBD1 agrees at 8 bases. Trimming cost V 1 base and J 1 base; bases outside gene matches: 6. From germline, CDR1 is LGHDT and CDR2 YNNKEL (reference sequence). The CDR3 covers 16 residues.

This clonotype was picked up many times. The gene calls are TRBV7-9 and TRBJ2-6; TRBD2 might be the D (5 bases). In germline, CDR1 is SEHNR, CDR2 FQNEAQ (reference sequence). This CDR3 comprises 15 residues. With 5 bases removed from V and 6 bases from J, the gap between germline ends came to 14 bases. CDR3 sequence reads: CASSPGRAEANVLTF. In DNA, the CDR3 is TGTGCCAGCAGCCCCGGGCGGGCTGAGGCCAACGTCCTGACTTTC.

The J gene is TRBJ2-1, the V gene TRBV6-1; TRBD1 is a possible D gene (5 bases). Looked up from germline, CDR1 is MNHNS and CDR2 is SASEGT. The V end was cut by 11 bases, the J end by 6 bases, with 17 bases between. The CDR3 totals 13 residues. The CDR3 nucleotides read TGTGCCGCTTCGACAGAATTTATCAATGAGCAGTTCTTC. It specifies CAASTEFINEQFF.

The gene calls are TRBV6-2 or TRBV6-3 and TRBJ2-3; 15 nucleotides agree with TRBD2. Germline CDR1 reads MNHEY; CDR2 reads SVGEGT. V trimming: 7 bases; J trimming: 4 bases; junction bases outside the gene matches: 9. The CDR3 runs 17 residues. CDR3 sequence reads: CASTRGLAGGHADTQYF. CDR3 DNA sequence: TGTGCCAGCACTCGGGGACTAGCGGGGGGCCACGCAGATACGCAGTATTTT.

The chain employs TRBV7-3 and TRBJ1-6; D unresolved. The CDR3 loop spans 14 amino acids. The V gene lost 3 bases and the J gene lost 7 bases, with 10 bases spanning the gap. Germline V gene data show CDR1 as SGHTA and CDR2 as FQGTGA. This chain's CDR3 is CASSFTGPNSPLHF. The CDR3 DNA reads as TGTGCCAGCAGCTTCACGGGCCCGAATTCACCCCTCCACTTT.

This clonotype has at least ten counts. The chain is built from TRBV20-1 and TRBJ2-5; perhaps TRBD1 as D (5 bases). Germline values: CDR1 DFQATT, CDR2 SNEGSKA (reference sequence). Deletions cut 6 bases from V and 5 bases from J, with 19 bases between. The CDR3 is 14 amino acids. CDR3 DNA: TGCAGTGCCCTAAGGGGCCTGATTGGGGAGACCCAGTACTTC. Translated: CSALRGLIGETQYF.

The rearrangement links TRBV4-3 to TRBJ2-1; D might be TRBD1 (6 bases). The ends were cut back, 1 base at V and 2 bases at J, with 15 bases in the middle. Per the germline V gene, CDR1 is LGHNA and CDR2 is YSLEER. The CDR3 is 17 amino acids. As DNA, the CDR3 is TGCGCCAGCAGCCAAGTTCCCACTGGGGGCACCTACAATGAGCAGTTCTTC. This gives the protein CASSQVPTGGTYNEQFF.

In this sample, this clonotype turned up a few times. The chain couples TRBV19 to TRBJ2-5; 9 bases are a match to TRBD1. The V segment lost 5 bases and the J segment 3 bases; nucleotides outside the gene matches: 1. CDR1 and CDR2 (germline): LNHDA, SQIVND (reference sequence). This CDR3 comprises 13 residues. The CDR3 sequence: CASSRDREETQYF. Written as DNA, the CDR3 is TGTGCCAGTAGTCGGGACAGGGAAGAGACCCAGTACTTC.

This clonotype has only a few counts. The chain has TRBV28 and TRBJ1-1; D is unresolved. The CDR3 has 13 residues. The germline V gene has CDR1 MDHEN and CDR2 SYDVKM. The V end was cut by 4 bases, the J end by 2 bases, with 8 bases between. The CDR3 sequence is CASSWVQNTEAFF. In nucleotides, the CDR3 is TGTGCCAGCAGTTGGGTCCAAAACACTGAAGCTTTCTTT. The variable domain in full, with the rest retrieved from reference TRBV28 and TRBJ1-1, is DVKVTQSSRYLVKRTGEKVFLECVQDMDHENMFWYRQDPGLGLRLIYFSYDVKMKEKGDIPEGYSVSREKKERFSLILESASTNQTSMYLCASSWVQNTEAFFGQGTRLTVV.

The CDR3 region has the DNA TGTGCCAGCAGTCCTATGGTGCGGGGAAGGGCAGATACGCAGTATTTT. This gives the protein CASSPMVRGRADTQYF. The rearrangement joins TRBV28 to TRBJ2-3; a weak D match, TRBD2 (6 bases). Looked up from germline, CDR1 is MDHEN and CDR2 is SYDVKM. The CDR3 is 16 residues long. Trimming left V 5 bases short and J 4 bases short, with 19 bases between.

J is TRBJ2-7 and V is TRBV28, with TRBD2 as a possible D gene (7 bases). Between the trimmed V and J ends, which lost 5 bases and 2 bases, there was a span of 16 bases. The V gene's germline CDR1 is MDHEN and CDR2 SYDVKM. This CDR3 has 15 amino acids. CDR3 nucleotides: TGTGCCAGCAGTCCCGTCCCGGGGGGCCCCTACGAGCAGTACTTC. It encodes CASSPVPGGPYEQYF.

This clonotype was seen a few times. The chain is built from TRBV11-2 and TRBJ2-2; D perhaps matches TRBD2 (6 bases). Looked up from germline, CDR1 is SGHAT and CDR2 is FQNNGV. Trimming took 5 bases from V and 5 from J, leaving 12 bases between them. The CDR3 runs 14 residues. The CDR3 DNA follows: TGTGCCAGCAGCGTAGTACGGGGGACCGGGGAGCTGTTTTTT. This encodes CASSVVRGTGELFF.

Comments on this clonotype: The junction departs from the called germline gene at one end, perhaps through a read error. The V gene is TRBV27, the J gene TRBJ2-2; D may be TRBD2 (5 bases). Germline values: CDR1 MNHEY, CDR2 SMNVEV (reference sequence). This CDR3 has 13 residues. The CDR3 loop is CASSSHATGEPFF. CDR3 bases: TGTGCCAGCAGTTCTCATGCCACCGGGGAGCCGTTTTTT.

This clonotype was counted ten times or more. The chain couples TRBV7-3 to TRBJ2-1; TRBD2 is a possible D gene (6 bases). The CDR3 is 17 amino acids. Trimming took 1 base from V and 2 from J, leaving 15 bases between them. The germline V gene has CDR1 SGHTA and CDR2 FQGTGA. In nucleotides, the CDR3 is TGTGCCAGCAGCTTAAATGGCGGGGCCAGCGCCTACAATGAGCAGTTCTTC. Amino acid sequence: CASSLNGGASAYNEQFF.

Many counts were recorded for this clonotype. This chain links TRBV7-3 with TRBJ1-1; the D is unclear. This CDR3 is built from 14 residues. V was trimmed by 2 bases and J by 1 base, leaving 8 bases between them. Germline values: CDR1 SGHTA, CDR2 FQGTGA. Here the CDR3 DNA reads TGTGCCAGCAGCTTAGGGCCCTCGAACACTGAAGCTTTCTTT. This gives the protein CASSLGPSNTEAFF.

There are many counts of this clonotype. This CDR3 reads CASSSRGPLTQYF. The CDR3 nucleotides read TGTGCCAGCAGCTCCAGGGGACCATTGACCCAGTACTTC. This chain links TRBV7-6 with TRBJ2-5, with D tentatively TRBD1 (6 bases). Trimming took 4 bases from V and 7 from J, leaving 13 bases between them. CDR1 and CDR2 (germline): SGHVS, FNYEAQ. The CDR3 runs 13 residues.

This clonotype has at least ten counts. The genes are TRBV6-2 or TRBV6-3 and TRBJ2-2; no definite D call. Germline V gives CDR1 MNHEY, CDR2 SVGEGT. The germline V and J ends were trimmed by 2 bases and 1 base, with 2 bases remaining between them. The CDR3 loop spans 13 amino acids. CDR3: CASSYLNTGELFF. The CDR3 region has the DNA TGTGCCAGCAGTTACCTGAACACCGGGGAGCTGTTTTTT.

V gene TRBV10-1 combines with J gene TRBJ2-1; TRBD1 agrees at 10 bases. Germline V gene lookup returns CDR1 WNHNN and CDR2 SYGVQD (reference sequence). CDR3 size: 14 residues. The J segment lost 5 bases and the V segment lost 5 bases, leaving 3 bases of the junction unmatched. The CDR3 region has the DNA TGCGCCAGCAGTTGGACAGGGGGACACAATGAGCAGTTCTTC. Protein: CASSWTGGHNEQFF.

The rearrangement joins TRBV10-3 to TRBJ2-7, with a tentative D call TRBD1 (5 bases). The V end was cut by 0 bases, the J end by 8 bases, with 11 bases between. The CDR3 is 13 amino acids. In germline, CDR1 is ENHRY, CDR2 SYGVKD. CDR3 nucleotides: TGTGCCATCAGTGAGTCAGCAGACAGTAAGCAGTACTTC. This translates into CAISESADSKQYF.

At least ten counts were recorded for this clonotype. The chain employs TRBV6-2 or TRBV6-3 and TRBJ2-1, with TRBD2 identical over 9 bases. This CDR3 comprises 17 residues. From germline, CDR1 is MNHEY and CDR2 SVGEGT. J was trimmed by 4 bases and V by 0 bases; bases with no gene match: 7. CDR3 in amino acids: CASSYSGLAGIYNEQFF. The CDR3 region has the DNA TGTGCCAGCAGTTACTCCGGGCTAGCGGGGATTTACAATGAGCAGTTCTTC.

The sample holds many counts of this clonotype. The chain uses TRBV11-3 and TRBJ2-3, with D unclear. CDR3 length: 13 residues. V dropped 2 bases and J dropped 3 bases, with 6 bases sitting between them. Germline V gives CDR1 SGHNT, CDR2 YENEEA. This CDR3 is CASSLLSTDTQYF. The CDR3 coding sequence is TGTGCCAGCAGCTTACTCAGTACAGATACGCAGTATTTT.

This clonotype was seen ten or more times. This chain joins TRBV13 and TRBJ1-5; D is unclear. V was shortened by 4 bases and J by 2 bases, with 9 bases between the two germline ends. The CDR3 covers 14 residues. In germline, CDR1 is PRHDT, CDR2 FYEKMQ (reference sequence). CDR3 coding DNA: TGTGCCAGCAGCTCAAGGTTCGGCAATCAGCCCCAGCATTTT. Translated: CASSSRFGNQPQHF. Drawing the rest from reference TRBV13 and TRBJ1-5, the complete variable domain is AAGVIQSPRHLIKEKRETATLKCYPIPRHDTVYWYQQGPGQDPQFLISFYEKMQSDKGSIPDRFSAQQFSDYHSELNMSSLELGDSALYFCASSSRFGNQPQHFGDGTRLSIL.

At least ten counts were recorded for this clonotype. The V gene is TRBV7-2, the J gene TRBJ2-2; D remains unclear. The CDR3 is made up of 15 amino acids. CDR1 is SGHTA and CDR2 is FQGNSA in the germline V gene. Trimming removed 5 bases from V and 5 bases from J, with 15 bases in between. CDR3 sequence: CASSPAGPQTGELFF. CDR3 DNA sequence: TGTGCCAGCAGCCCCGCCGGGCCCCAGACCGGGGAGCTGTTTTTT.

The chain combines TRBV29-1 with TRBJ2-7; no clear D. This CDR3 is 13 amino acids long. Germline V lookup: CDR1 SQVTM, CDR2 ANQGSEA. The V end was cut by 8 bases, the J end by 2 bases, with 16 bases between. CDR3 in DNA: TGCAGCCCGACGGTTAGGAGCACCTACGAGCAGTACTTC. As protein: CSPTVRSTYEQYF.

The table lists this clonotype with many counts. V and J are TRBV15 and TRBJ1-2; D not resolved. CDR1 is LNHNV and CDR2 is YYDKDF in the germline V gene (reference sequence). V lost 5 bases and J lost 8, with 9 bases in between. This CDR3 has 11 amino acids. The CDR3, as DNA: TGTGCCACCAGCCGGAATTGGGGCTACACCTTC. Protein sequence: CATSRNWGYTF.